The sequence of this TCR beta chain was determined in a study of blood T cell repertoires in COVID-19. Study details: The United States, Italy and Spain supplied acute and convalescent COVID-19 samples. The analysed material was cDNA or gDNA that came from T cells, B-cell-depleted T cells, or PBMCs.

Per the original data handling: Amplification of reference gene primers was used by the study to estimate nucleated cell counts. Assay: immunoSEQ multiplex PCR; the TCRdb copy retains only in-frame clones and omits some. V and J calls and clone size follow that table, whereas D and trimming were derived from the DNA. The sample yields nearly 90,000 clones, about 87% seen once. The sequencing input was peripheral blood. The receptor was isolated from a man at least 80 years old with acute or convalescent COVID-19.

CDR3 sequence reads: CASSYSQGSNSPLHF. The CDR3 DNA is TGTGCCAGCAGTTACTCGCAGGGATCCAATTCACCCCTCCACTTT. The chain joins TRBV6-5 to TRBJ1-6; TRBD1 might be the D (5 bases). Germline CDR1 reads MNHEY; CDR2 reads SVGAGI. Between the trimmed V and J ends, which lost 0 bases and 7 bases, there was a span of 10 bases. The CDR3 extends over 15 amino acids.